Described below is a single T cell receptor (beta chain) sequence and its context. This specimen belongs to a study of T cell changes during pregnancy in multiple sclerosis. V lost 7 bases, J lost 0 bases, and 6 bases stayed unmatched. The CDR3 has 15 residues. CDR1 SNHLY and CDR2 FYNNEI come from the germline V gene. Profiled with immunoSEQ multiplex PCR; TCRdb holds only in-frame clones, not every one. The sample records 88,000 or so clones, 92% being singletons. The material sequenced was peripheral blood, taken before pregnancy. This receptor was taken from a female donor with multiple sclerosis, enrolled in a pregnancy study. V usage is TRBV2 and J usage is TRBJ1-3; 7 nucleotides line up with TRBD1. The CDR3 DNA is TGTGCCAGCACCCCGGACAGGAACTCTGGAAACACCATATATTTT. It encodes CASTPDRNSGNTIYF.